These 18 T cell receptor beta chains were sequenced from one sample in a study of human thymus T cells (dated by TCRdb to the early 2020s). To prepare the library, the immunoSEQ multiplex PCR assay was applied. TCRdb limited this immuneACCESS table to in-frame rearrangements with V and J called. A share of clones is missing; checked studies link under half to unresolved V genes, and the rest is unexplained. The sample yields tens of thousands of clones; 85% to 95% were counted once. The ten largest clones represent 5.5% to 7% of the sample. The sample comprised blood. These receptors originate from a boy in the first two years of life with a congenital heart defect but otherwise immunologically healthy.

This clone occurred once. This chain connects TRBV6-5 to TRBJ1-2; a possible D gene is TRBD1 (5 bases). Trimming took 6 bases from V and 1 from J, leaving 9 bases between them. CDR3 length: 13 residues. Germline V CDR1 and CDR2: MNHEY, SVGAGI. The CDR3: CASSRGDNYGYTF. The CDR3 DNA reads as TGTGCCAGCAGCCGGGGGGATAACTATGGCTACACCTTC.

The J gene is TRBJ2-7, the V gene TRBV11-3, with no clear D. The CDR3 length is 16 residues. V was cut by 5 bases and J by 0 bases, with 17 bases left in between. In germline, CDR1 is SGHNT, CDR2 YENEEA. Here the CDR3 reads CASSPQTPLGSYEQYF. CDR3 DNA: TGTGCCAGCAGCCCCCAGACGCCACTGGGCTCCTACGAGCAGTACTTC.

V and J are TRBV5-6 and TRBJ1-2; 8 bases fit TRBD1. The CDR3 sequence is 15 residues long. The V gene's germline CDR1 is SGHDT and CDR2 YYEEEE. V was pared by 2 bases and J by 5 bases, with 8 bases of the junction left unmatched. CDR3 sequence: CASSLTQGDWYGYTF. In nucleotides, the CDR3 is TGTGCCAGCAGCTTAACACAGGGGGATTGGTATGGCTACACCTTC.

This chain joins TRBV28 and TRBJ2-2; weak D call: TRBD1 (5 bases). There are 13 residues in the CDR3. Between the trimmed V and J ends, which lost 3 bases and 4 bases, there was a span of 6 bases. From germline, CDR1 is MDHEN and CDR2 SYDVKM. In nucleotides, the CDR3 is TGTGCCAGCAGTTTCCAGGGCACCGGGGAGCTGTTTTTT. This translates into CASSFQGTGELFF. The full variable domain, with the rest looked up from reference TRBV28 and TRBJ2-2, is DVKVTQSSRYLVKRTGEKVFLECVQDMDHENMFWYRQDPGLGLRLIYFSYDVKMKEKGDIPEGYSVSREKKERFSLILESASTNQTSMYLCASSFQGTGELFFGEGSRLTVL.

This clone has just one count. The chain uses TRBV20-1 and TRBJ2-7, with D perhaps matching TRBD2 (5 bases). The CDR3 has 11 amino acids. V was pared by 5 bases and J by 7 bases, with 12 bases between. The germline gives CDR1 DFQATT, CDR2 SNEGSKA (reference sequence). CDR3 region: CSAGRTGEQYF. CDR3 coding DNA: TGCAGTGCTGGTAGGACGGGAGAGCAGTACTTC.

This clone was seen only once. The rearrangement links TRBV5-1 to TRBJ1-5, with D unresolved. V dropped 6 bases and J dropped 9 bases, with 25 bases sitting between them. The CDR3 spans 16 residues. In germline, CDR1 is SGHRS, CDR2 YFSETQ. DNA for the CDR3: TGCGCCAGCACCCCCCCGCCTCTTCGAAGAATATGGCCCCAGCATTTT. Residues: CASTPPPLRRIWPQHF. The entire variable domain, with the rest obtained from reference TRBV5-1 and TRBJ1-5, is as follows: KAGVTQTPRYLIKTRGQQVTLSCSPISGHRSVSWYQQTPGQGLQFLFEYFSETQRNKGNFPGRFSGRQFSNSRSEMNVSTLELGDSALYLCASTPPPLRRIWPQHFGDGTRLSIL.

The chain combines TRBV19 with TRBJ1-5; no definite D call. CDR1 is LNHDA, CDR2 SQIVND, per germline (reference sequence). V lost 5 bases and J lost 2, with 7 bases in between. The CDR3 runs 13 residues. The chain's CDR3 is CASSYGGNQPQHF. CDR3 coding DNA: TGTGCCAGTAGTTACGGGGGCAATCAGCCCCAGCATTTT.

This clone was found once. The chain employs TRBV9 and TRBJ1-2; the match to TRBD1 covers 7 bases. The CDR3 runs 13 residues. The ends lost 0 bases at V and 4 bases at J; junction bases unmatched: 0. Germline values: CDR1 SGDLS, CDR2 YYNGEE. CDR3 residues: CASSVAGGYGYTF. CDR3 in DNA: TGTGCCAGCAGCGTAGCAGGGGGCTATGGCTACACCTTC.

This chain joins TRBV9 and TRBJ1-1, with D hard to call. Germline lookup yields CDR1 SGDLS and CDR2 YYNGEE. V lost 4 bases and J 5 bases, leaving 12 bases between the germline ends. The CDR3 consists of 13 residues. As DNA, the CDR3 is TGTGCCAGCAGCCCTACTACCAGGACTGAAGCTTTCTTT. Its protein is CASSPTTRTEAFF.

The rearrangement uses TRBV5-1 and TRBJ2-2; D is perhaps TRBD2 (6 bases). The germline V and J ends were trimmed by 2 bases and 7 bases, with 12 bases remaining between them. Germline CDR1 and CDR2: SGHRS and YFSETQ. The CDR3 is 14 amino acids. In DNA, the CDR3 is TGCGCCAGCAGCTTATCAGGACTACTCGGGGAGCTGTTTTTT. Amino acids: CASSLSGLLGELFF.

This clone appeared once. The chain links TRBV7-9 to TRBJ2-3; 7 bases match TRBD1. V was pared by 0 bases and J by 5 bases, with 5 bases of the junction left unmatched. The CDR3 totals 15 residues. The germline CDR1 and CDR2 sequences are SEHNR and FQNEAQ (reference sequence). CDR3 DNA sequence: TGTGCCAGCAGCTTAGCGTTGAGGGGGCGAGATACGCAGTATTTT. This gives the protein CASSLALRGRDTQYF.

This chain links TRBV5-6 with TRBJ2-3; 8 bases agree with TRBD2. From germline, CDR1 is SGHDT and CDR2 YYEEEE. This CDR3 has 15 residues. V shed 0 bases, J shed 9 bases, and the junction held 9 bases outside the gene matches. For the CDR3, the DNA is TGTGCCAGCAGCTTGGGTCCGGGGGGGTTTGGAACGCAGTATTTT. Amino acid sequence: CASSLGPGGFGTQYF.

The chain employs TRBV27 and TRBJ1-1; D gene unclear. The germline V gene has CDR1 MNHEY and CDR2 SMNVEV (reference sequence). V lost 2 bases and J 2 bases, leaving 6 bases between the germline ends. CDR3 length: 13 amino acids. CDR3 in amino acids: CASSLVGNTEAFF. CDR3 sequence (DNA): TGTGCCAGCAGTTTAGTGGGAAACACTGAAGCTTTCTTT.

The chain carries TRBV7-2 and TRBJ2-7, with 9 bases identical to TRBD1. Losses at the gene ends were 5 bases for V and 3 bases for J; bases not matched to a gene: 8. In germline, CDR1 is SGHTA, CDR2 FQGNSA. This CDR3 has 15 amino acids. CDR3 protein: CASSPGQGFYYEQYF. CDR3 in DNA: TGTGCCAGCAGCCCGGGACAGGGATTTTACTACGAGCAGTACTTC.

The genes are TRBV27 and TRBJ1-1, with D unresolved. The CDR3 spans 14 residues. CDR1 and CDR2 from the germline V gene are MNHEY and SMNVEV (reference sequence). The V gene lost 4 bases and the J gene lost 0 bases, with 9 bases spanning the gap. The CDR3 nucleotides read TGTGCCAGCAGTTCGCCAGCCTTGAACACTGAAGCTTTCTTT. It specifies CASSSPALNTEAFF.

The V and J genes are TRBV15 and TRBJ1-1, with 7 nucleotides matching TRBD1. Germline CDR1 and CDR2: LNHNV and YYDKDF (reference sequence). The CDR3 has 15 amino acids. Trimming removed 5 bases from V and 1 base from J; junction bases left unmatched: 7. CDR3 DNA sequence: TGTGCCACCAGCCGCTCCGGACAGGAGAACACTGAAGCTTTCTTT. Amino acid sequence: CATSRSGQENTEAFF.

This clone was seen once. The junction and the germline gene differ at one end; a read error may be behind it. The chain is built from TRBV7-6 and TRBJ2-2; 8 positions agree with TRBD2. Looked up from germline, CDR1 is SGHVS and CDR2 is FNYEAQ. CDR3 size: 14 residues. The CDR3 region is CASSLAGQAGELFF. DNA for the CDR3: TGTGCCAGCAGCCTAGCGGGTCAGGCCGGGGAGCTGTTTTTT.

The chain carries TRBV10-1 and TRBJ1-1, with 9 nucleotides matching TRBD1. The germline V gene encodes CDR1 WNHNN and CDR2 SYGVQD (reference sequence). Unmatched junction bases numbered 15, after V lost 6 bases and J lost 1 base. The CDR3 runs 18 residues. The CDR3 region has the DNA TGCGCCAGCAGAAACTTCACCCGACCGGGACAGGGGAACACTGAAGCTTTCTTT. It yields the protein CASRNFTRPGQGNTEAFF.